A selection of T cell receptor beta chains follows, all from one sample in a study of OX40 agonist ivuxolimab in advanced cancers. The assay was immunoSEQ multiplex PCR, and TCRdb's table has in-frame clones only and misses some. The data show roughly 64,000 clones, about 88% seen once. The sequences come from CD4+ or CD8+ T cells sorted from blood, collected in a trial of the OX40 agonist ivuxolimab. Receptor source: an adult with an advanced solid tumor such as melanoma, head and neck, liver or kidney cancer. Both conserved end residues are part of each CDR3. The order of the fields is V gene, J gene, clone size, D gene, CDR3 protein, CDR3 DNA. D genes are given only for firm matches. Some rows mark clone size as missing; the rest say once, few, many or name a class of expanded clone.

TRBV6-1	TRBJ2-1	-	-	CASSLFGQEQFF	TGTGCCAGCAGTCTCTTTGGGCAGGAGCAGTTCTTC
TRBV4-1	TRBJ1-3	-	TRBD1	CASSQGGQGNTIYF	TGCGCCAGCAGCCAAGGGGGACAGGGTAACACCATATATTTT
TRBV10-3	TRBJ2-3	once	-	CATADTQYF	TGTGCCACGGCCGATACGCAGTATTTT
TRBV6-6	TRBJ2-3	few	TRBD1	CASSTRGTGAWNTQYF	TGTGCCAGCAGCACTCGCGGGACAGGGGCTTGGAATACGCAGTATTTT
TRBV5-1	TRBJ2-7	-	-	CASSLLDSLLYEQYF	TGCGCCAGCAGCTTATTGGACAGTTTATTGTACGAGCAGTACTTC
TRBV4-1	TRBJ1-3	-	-	CASSQGPGSNGNTIYF	TGCGCCAGCAGCCAAGGTCCCGGGTCTAACGGAAACACCATATATTTT
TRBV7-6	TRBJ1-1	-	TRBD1	CASSQRQGTNTEAFF	TGTGCCAGCAGCCAGCGACAGGGAACGAACACTGAAGCTTTCTTT
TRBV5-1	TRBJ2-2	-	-	CASSQSGQTNTGELFF	TGCGCCAGCAGCCAATCCGGACAAACGAACACCGGGGAGCTGTTTTTT
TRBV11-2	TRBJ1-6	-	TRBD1	CASSSDRVRTSPLHF	TGTGCCAGCAGCTCTGACAGGGTGAGGACGTCACCCCTCCACTTT
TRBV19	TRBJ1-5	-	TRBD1	CASSVQGARNQPQHF	TGTGCCAGTAGTGTACAGGGGGCACGCAATCAGCCCCAGCATTTT
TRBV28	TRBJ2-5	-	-	CASGVEETQYF	TGTGCCAGCGGGGTAGAAGAGACCCAGTACTTC
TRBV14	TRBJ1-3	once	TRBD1	CASSPTGNRNTIYF	TGTGCCAGCAGCCCGACAGGGAATCGTAACACCATATATTTT
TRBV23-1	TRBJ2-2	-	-	CASKASFGRGTGELFF	TGCGCCAGCAAGGCCTCGTTTGGCAGGGGCACCGGGGAGCTGTTTTTT
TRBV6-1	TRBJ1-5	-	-	CASSESGLNQPQHF	TGTGCCAGCAGTGAATCGGGGCTGAATCAGCCCCAGCATTTT
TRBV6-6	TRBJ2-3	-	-	CASSYGQILSTDTQYF	TGTGCCAGCAGTTACGGGCAGATCCTGAGCACAGATACGCAGTATTTT
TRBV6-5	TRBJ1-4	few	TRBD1	CASSYDRGTNEKLFF	TGTGCCAGCAGTTACGACAGGGGCACTAATGAAAAACTGTTTTTT
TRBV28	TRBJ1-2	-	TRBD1	CASQTGGSYGYTF	TGTGCCAGTCAGACAGGGGGGTCCTATGGCTACACCTTC
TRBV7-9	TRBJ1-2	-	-	CASSLTSAGGGYTF	TGTGCCAGCAGCCTCACATCGGCGGGGGGTGGCTACACCTTC
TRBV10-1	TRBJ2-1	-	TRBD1	CASSSGQGNYNEQFF	TGCGCCAGCTCCTCTGGACAGGGGAATTACAATGAGCAGTTCTTC
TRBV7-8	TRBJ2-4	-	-	CASSFSPGDKNIQYF	TGTGCCAGCAGCTTTTCGCCCGGGGACAAAAACATTCAGTACTTC
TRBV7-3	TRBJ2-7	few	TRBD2	CASSTSGSVLGEQYF	TGTGCCAGCAGCACTAGCGGGAGTGTTCTGGGCGAGCAGTACTTC
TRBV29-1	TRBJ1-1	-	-	CSVSRGDTEAFF	TGCAGCGTTTCTCGGGGCGACACTGAAGCTTTCTTT
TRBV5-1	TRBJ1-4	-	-	CASSWEQSNEKLFF	TGCGCCAGCAGCTGGGAACAGTCTAATGAAAAACTGTTTTTT
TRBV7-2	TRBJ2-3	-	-	CASSQDPTNWDTQYF	TGTGCCAGCAGCCAGGACCCAACGAACTGGGATACGCAGTATTTT
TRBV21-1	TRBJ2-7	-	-	CASNKDGKVEPYEQYF	TGTGCCAGCAACAAGGACGGAAAAGTCGAGCCCTACGAGCAGTACTTC
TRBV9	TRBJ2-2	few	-	CASSGHAINTGELFF	TGTGCCAGCAGCGGGCACGCGATTAACACCGGGGAGCTGTTTTTT